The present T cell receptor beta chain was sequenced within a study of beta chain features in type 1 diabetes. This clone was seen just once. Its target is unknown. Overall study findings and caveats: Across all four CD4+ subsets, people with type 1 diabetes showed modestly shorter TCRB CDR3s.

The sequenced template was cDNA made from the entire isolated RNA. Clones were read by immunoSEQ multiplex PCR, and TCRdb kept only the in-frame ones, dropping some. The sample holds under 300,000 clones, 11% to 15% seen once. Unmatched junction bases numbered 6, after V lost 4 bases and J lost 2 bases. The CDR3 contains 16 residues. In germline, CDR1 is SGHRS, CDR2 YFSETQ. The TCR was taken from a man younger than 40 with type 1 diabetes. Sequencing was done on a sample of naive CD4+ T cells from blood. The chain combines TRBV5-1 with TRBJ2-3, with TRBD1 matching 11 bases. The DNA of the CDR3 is TGCGCCAGCAGCGAGGGACAGGGGGTCAACACAGATACGCAGTATTTT. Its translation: CASSEGQGVNTDTQYF.